This T cell receptor (beta chain) was sequenced for a study of blood T cell repertoires in COVID-19. Looking at the study overall: Samples of COVID-19 (acute and convalescent) were obtained from the United States, Italy and Spain. T cells, B-cell-depleted T cells, or PBMCs supplied cDNA or gDNA.

This clone was found a few times. Looked up from germline, CDR1 is LGHNA and CDR2 is YSLEER. The CDR3 runs to 13 residues. Trimming cost V 2 bases and J 4 bases, with 6 bases left between them. Original methodology: Nucleated cell counts were estimated from reference gene primer amplification. Clones were sequenced by immunoSEQ multiplex PCR, and TCRdb holds only the in-frame ones, with some missing. V and J calls and clone size are given by that table; D and trimming were obtained from the DNA. The sample lists about 250,000 clones, nearly 90% occurring once. The receptor was isolated from a man aged 18 to 35 with active or convalescent COVID-19. The gene calls are TRBV4-3 and TRBJ1-3; no clear D. What was sequenced was peripheral blood. CDR3 DNA sequence: TGCGCCAGCAGCCAATACGCGGGAAACACCATATATTTT. Its protein is CASSQYAGNTIYF.